This passage covers 21 T cell receptor beta chains from one sample sequenced in a study of cytomegalovirus exposure and HLA in healthy donors. PCR amplification relied on 60 Vbeta primers (plus 13 Jbeta primers). Method: immunoSEQ multiplex PCR; TCRdb's copy keeps in-frame clones and lacks some. Found here are fewer than 100,000 clones, roughly 78% of them singletons; the top ten hold 0.6% to 0.95%. Sequencing was carried out using PBMCs. The origin of the receptors is an older woman in good health and CMV-seronegative.

The rearrangement joins TRBV28 to TRBJ2-5; 7 bases are shared with TRBD1. The V segment lost 3 bases and the J segment 5 bases; nucleotides outside the gene matches: 3. The CDR3 runs to 13 residues. Germline V gene data show CDR1 as MDHEN and CDR2 as SYDVKM. The DNA for the CDR3 is TGTGCCAGCAGTTTTGGACAGGTGGAGACCCAGTACTTC. Translating it yields CASSFGQVETQYF.

The table lists this clone with a few counts. This chain uses TRBV6-5 with TRBJ1-1, with D hard to call. V dropped 6 bases and J dropped 1 base, with 9 bases sitting between them. The CDR3 has 13 amino acids. Germline V CDR1 and CDR2: MNHEY, SVGAGI. As DNA, the CDR3 is TGTGCCAGCAGCCCCCAGGAGAACACTGAAGCTTTCTTT. Translated: CASSPQENTEAFF.

A single count supports this clone. The J gene is TRBJ2-5, the V gene TRBV29-1; D perhaps matches TRBD2 (5 bases). Germline values: CDR1 SQVTM, CDR2 ANQGSEA. The ends were cut back, 1 base at V and 5 bases at J, with 14 bases in the middle. This CDR3 is 14 amino acids long. DNA for the CDR3: TGCAGCGTTGAAGCCTTAGACGGGGTCGAGACCCAGTACTTC. Amino acids: CSVEALDGVETQYF.

The sample holds a few counts of this clone. V usage is TRBV7-6 and J usage is TRBJ2-5; TRBD1 matches 8 bases. The CDR3 contains 15 residues. V was clipped by 2 bases and J by 1 base; unmatched bases: 3. The germline gives CDR1 SGHVS, CDR2 FNYEAQ. The CDR3 loop reads CASSLRDRSQETQYF. The CDR3 DNA reads TGTGCCAGCAGCTTAAGGGACAGGAGCCAAGAGACCCAGTACTTC.

This clone showed up just a few times. V and J are TRBV6-6 and TRBJ1-4; the D gene is possibly TRBD1 (5 bases). Trimming took off 6 bases at V and 12 bases at J, with 14 bases between the two ends. The CDR3 extends over 12 amino acids. CDR1 and CDR2 from the germline V gene are MNHNY and SVGAGI (reference sequence). CDR3 in DNA: TGTGCCAGCAGACCCCAGGGTGTGGAACTGTTTTTT. Its protein is CASRPQGVELFF.

The CDR3 spells CASSLSRGSDSPLHF. CDR3 nucleotide sequence: TGCGCCAGCAGTCTTAGCAGGGGATCAGATTCACCCCTCCACTTT. The V gene is TRBV10-2, the J gene TRBJ1-6; tentatively, D is TRBD1 (6 bases). The CDR3 contains 15 residues. V gave up 5 bases and J gave up 8 bases, with 16 bases separating them. Germline lookup yields CDR1 WSHSY and CDR2 SAAADI.

The chain links TRBV11-2 to TRBJ1-2, with D unclear. V dropped 5 bases and J dropped 0 bases, with 13 bases sitting between them. Germline values: CDR1 SGHAT, CDR2 FQNNGV. The CDR3 runs to 15 residues. The DNA for the CDR3 is TGTGCCAGCAGCACCGCTGAGGGAGCTAACTATGGCTACACCTTC. It encodes CASSTAEGANYGYTF. The whole variable domain, remainder taken from reference TRBV11-2 and TRBJ1-2, is EAGVAQSPRYKIIEKRQSVAFWCNPISGHATLYWYQQILGQGPKLLIQFQNNGVVDDSQLPKDRFSAERLKGVDSTLKIQPAKLEDSAVYLCASSTAEGANYGYTFGSGTRLTVV.

This sequence joins TRBV2 and TRBJ1-5; no definite D call. CDR3 length: 14 residues. Germline V gene sequence: CDR1 SNHLY, CDR2 FYNNEI. V lost 6 bases and J lost 4, with 13 bases in between. CDR3 region: CASSEIGGNQPQHF. CDR3 coding DNA: TGTGCCAGCAGCGAAATAGGAGGGAATCAGCCCCAGCATTTT.

The rearrangement joins TRBV7-2 to TRBJ2-1; perhaps TRBD1 as D (5 bases). Trimming took off 3 bases at V and 0 bases at J, with 9 bases between the two ends. The CDR3 has 15 amino acids. CDR1 is SGHTA and CDR2 is FQGNSA in the germline V gene. DNA of the CDR3: TGTGCCAGCAGCTTGAGACAGTCCTCCTACAATGAGCAGTTCTTC. Encoded protein: CASSLRQSSYNEQFF.

This CDR3 is CASSQRGRYTDTQYF. The CDR3 nucleotides read TGTGCCAGCAGCCAGCGGGGGAGATACACAGATACGCAGTATTTT. The V gene is TRBV9, the J gene TRBJ2-3; TRBD2 matches 8 bases. The length of the CDR3 is 15 residues. Germline V gene lookup returns CDR1 SGDLS and CDR2 YYNGEE. The V segment lost 4 bases and the J segment 2 bases; nucleotides outside the gene matches: 6. Full variable domain (rest looked up from reference TRBV9 and TRBJ2-3): DSGVTQTPKHLITATGQRVTLRCSPRSGDLSVYWYQQSLDQGLQFLIQYYNGEERAKGNILERFSAQQFPDLHSELNLSSLELGDSALYFCASSQRGRYTDTQYFGPGTRLTVL.

This chain joins TRBV7-2 and TRBJ2-1; 8 bases are a match to TRBD1. The CDR3 spans 18 residues. After removal of 5 bases from V and 4 bases from J, the junction contained 16 bases not matched to a gene. CDR1 is SGHTA and CDR2 is FQGNSA in the germline V gene. The CDR3 loop is CASSQPDRGRSIYNEQFF. DNA of the CDR3: TGTGCCAGCAGCCAGCCCGACAGGGGCCGCAGCATTTACAATGAGCAGTTCTTC.

The rearrangement links TRBV7-9 to TRBJ1-2; 7 bases line up with TRBD1. After removal of 7 bases from V and 5 bases from J, the junction contained 13 bases not matched to a gene. Germline assignment: CDR1 SEHNR and CDR2 FQNEAQ (reference sequence). The CDR3 is 15 residues long. The CDR3 DNA follows: TGTGCCAGCAACGGAAATGAGGGGGCTTGGTATGGCTACACCTTC. It is translated as CASNGNEGAWYGYTF. The whole variable domain, filled in from reference TRBV7-9 and TRBJ1-2, reads DTGVSQNPRHKITKRGQNVTFRCDPISEHNRLYWYRQTLGQGPEFLTYFQNEAQLEKSRLLSDRFSAERPKGSFSTLEIQRTEQGDSAMYLCASNGNEGAWYGYTFGSGTRLTVV.

The gene calls are TRBV6-5 and TRBJ1-2; 7 bases agree with TRBD1. The V segment lost 6 bases and the J segment 4 bases; nucleotides outside the gene matches: 2. This CDR3 contains 12 residues. Germline V gene lookup returns CDR1 MNHEY and CDR2 SVGAGI. The CDR3 region has the DNA TGTGCCAGCAGCCGGACAGGCTATGGCTACACCTTC. It translates to CASSRTGYGYTF.

V usage is TRBV29-1 and J usage is TRBJ2-1; TRBD2 might be the D (7 bases). The V and J ends lost 2 bases and 7 bases respectively, with 15 bases between them. Germline V CDR1 and CDR2: SQVTM, ANQGSEA. The CDR3 contains 14 residues. CDR3 in amino acids: CSVELRGLGNEQFF. The CDR3 nucleotides are TGCAGCGTTGAATTGCGGGGGCTTGGGAATGAGCAGTTCTTC.

The rearrangement uses TRBV19 and TRBJ1-1; possibly TRBD1 for D (5 bases). Germline V gives CDR1 LNHDA, CDR2 SQIVND (reference sequence). Trimming shortened V by 7 bases and J by 2 bases, and 8 bases separated the two germline ends. The CDR3 loop spans 12 amino acids. The CDR3 DNA sequence: TGTGCCAGTACAGGGTCTAACACTGAAGCTTTCTTT. It specifies CASTGSNTEAFF. The full variable domain, rest sourced from reference TRBV19 and TRBJ1-1, is DGGITQSPKYLFRKEGQNVTLSCEQNLNHDAMYWYRQDPGQGLRLIYYSQIVNDFQKGDIAEGYSVSREKKESFPLTVTSAQKNPTAFYLCASTGSNTEAFFGQGTRLTVV.

This clone was seen only a few times. The chain combines TRBV15 with TRBJ1-3, with D possibly being TRBD1 (5 bases). The CDR3 covers 14 residues. Germline V gene data show CDR1 as LNHNV and CDR2 as YYDKDF (reference sequence). The V gene lost 3 bases and the J gene lost 3 bases, with 9 bases spanning the gap. The CDR3 DNA is TGTGCCACCAGCAGCGGGGACTTTGGAAACACCATATATTTT. This codes for CATSSGDFGNTIYF.

J is TRBJ2-2 and V is TRBV9; 10 nucleotides align to TRBD1. This CDR3 has 15 residues. CDR1 is SGDLS and CDR2 is YYNGEE in the germline V gene. The V and J ends lost 4 bases and 5 bases, in that order; junction bases with no gene match: 5. CDR3 protein: CASSPTGGYTGELFF. As DNA, the CDR3 is TGTGCCAGCAGCCCGACAGGGGGCTATACCGGGGAGCTGTTTTTT.

The chain has TRBV7-2 and TRBJ2-5; TRBD2 matches 14 bases. The trim removed 9 bases at V and 5 bases at J, leaving 5 bases unmatched. CDR1 SGHTA and CDR2 FQGNSA come from the germline V gene. This CDR3 contains 14 residues. CDR3: CASSRTSGGETQYF. In DNA form, the CDR3 reads TGTGCCAGTTCAAGGACTAGCGGGGGGGAGACCCAGTACTTC.

Details on this clone: Other DNA sequences of this sample code for an identical CDR3. The V and J genes are TRBV7-2 and TRBJ2-5, with D maybe TRBD2 (6 bases). From germline, CDR1 is SGHTA and CDR2 FQGNSA. The CDR3 runs to 13 residues. Deletions cut 2 bases from V and 4 bases from J, with 8 bases between. CDR3 DNA sequence: TGTGCCAGCAGCTTACCGGGAGTAGAGACCCAGTACTTC. This translates into CASSLPGVETQYF.

The CDR3 DNA follows: TGCAGCGTTGAGAGGCAATACCAAGAGACCCAGTACTTC. It encodes CSVERQYQETQYF. This rearrangement joins TRBV29-1 to TRBJ2-5, with unresolved D. This CDR3 has 13 amino acids. Trimming shortened V by 3 bases and J by 0 bases, and 8 bases separated the two germline ends. Germline CDR1 SQVTM, CDR2 ANQGSEA.

This clone was found once. J is TRBJ1-1 and V is TRBV2; 7 positions match TRBD1. Trimming at V came to 7 bases and at J to 8 bases, leaving 4 bases not matched to a gene. The germline V gene encodes CDR1 SNHLY and CDR2 FYNNEI. The CDR3 has 11 amino acids. The CDR3 region has the DNA TGTGCCAGCAAGAGGGACAGCGAAGCTTTCTTT. This gives the protein CASKRDSEAFF.